This entry features one T cell receptor (beta chain) sequence. The data belong to a study of OX40 agonist ivuxolimab in advanced cancers. TCRdb keeps only in-frame clones here, not all; method: immunoSEQ multiplex PCR. Of around 80,000 clones in the sample, roughly 82% are singletons; the top ten hold under 3.5%. The sequence was obtained from an adult with an advanced solid tumor such as melanoma, head and neck, liver or kidney cancer. The source was CD4+ or CD8+ T cells sorted from blood, collected in a trial of the OX40 agonist ivuxolimab.

The CDR3 protein is CASSFGQTYEQYF. CDR3 nucleotide sequence: TGTGCCAGCAGCTTCGGACAGACCTACGAGCAGTACTTC. The chain carries TRBV7-2 and TRBJ2-7; TRBD1 might be the D (6 bases). V lost 3 bases, J lost 2 bases, and 8 bases lay in between. Germline CDR1 reads SGHTA; CDR2 reads FQGNSA. This CDR3 comprises 13 residues.